This T cell receptor (beta chain) was captured by sequencing in a study of cytomegalovirus exposure and HLA in healthy donors. About the research overall: Around 79 million unique TCRs, all from HLA-typed donors, were included in an early release of the data. Study findings and constraints: There were reportedly fewer N-insertions in an Asian-associated ancestry cluster than the approximately 670-donor mean, in a later analysis.

As concerns this clone: The antigen remains undetermined.

With 60 Vbeta and 13 Jbeta primers, the PCR was carried out. This table comes from immunoSEQ multiplex PCR, and its TCRdb copy is limited to in-frame clones, with some not included. This table has about 190,000 clones, 83% appearing once. Sequencing was carried out using PBMCs. This receptor was obtained from a man in his fifties or sixties in good health and CMV-seronegative.

The CDR3 DNA is TGTGCCAGCAGTCCTAGTCTAGCGGGAGATACGCAGTATTTT. This translates into CASSPSLAGDTQYF. V gene TRBV7-2 combines with J gene TRBJ2-3; 8 bases line up with TRBD2. From germline, CDR1 is SGHTA and CDR2 FQGNSA. The CDR3 is 14 amino acids. V lost 6 bases, J lost 5 bases, and 7 bases stayed unmatched.